The 11 T cell receptor beta chains below all came from one sample that was sequenced in a study of T cells in Graves' hyperthyroidism and ophthalmopathy. What was amplified from RNA transcripts were TCR beta CDR3 regions. When the TCR CDR3 underwent first-round RT-PCR, the HTBI primer set was used. Via MiXCR, TCRdb re-called the multiplex PCR reads, giving one row per CDR3 protein. The data contain 500,000 to 800,000 distinct CDR3 sequences, more than 12% of them singletons. Sequenced material: blood. These receptors came from a woman in her 50s with Graves' ophthalmopathy.

The rearrangement joins TRBV29-1 to TRBJ2-6; D is perhaps TRBD1 or TRBD2 (7 bases each). Trimming left V 4 bases short and J 0 bases short, with 16 bases between. Per germline, CDR1 SQVTM and CDR2 ANQGSEA. The CDR3 has 17 amino acids. The CDR3 spells CSVGGGTEVSGANVLTF. CDR3 nucleotides: TGCAGCGTTGGGGGGGGGACAGAAGTCTCTGGGGCCAACGTCCTGACTTTC.

Ten or more counts support this clonotype. An end of the junction does not agree with germline; a read error may underlie this. V gene TRBV5-1 combines with J gene TRBJ2-1; 9 bases are a match to TRBD1. The CDR3 sequence is 15 residues long. Germline V gene data show CDR1 as SGHRS and CDR2 as YFSETQ. CDR3 nucleotide sequence: TGCACCAGCAGCTCCGAGGACAGGGGTATCAATGAGCAGTTCTTC. Translating gives CTSSSEDRGINEQFF.

A remark on this clonotype: It may be a read error: a sequence one base away is much more abundant. The chain has TRBV28 and TRBJ1-5, with 7 bases identical to TRBD1. There are 14 residues in the CDR3. The germline CDR1 and CDR2 sequences are MDHEN and SYDVKM. The CDR3 nucleotides are TGTGCCGGCAGTTACCAGGGGGGGGATCAGCCCCAGCATTTT. It specifies CAGSYQGGDQPQHF.

This clonotype was detected ten times or more. This chain uses TRBV4-1 with TRBJ1-1; possible D gene TRBD1, 6 bases. The CDR3 length is 16 residues. V was pared by 3 bases and J by 3 bases, with 17 bases between. The germline CDR1 and CDR2 sequences are MGHRA and YSYEKL. CDR3 residues: CASSQDIQGAYTEAFF. The CDR3 DNA sequence: TGCGCCAGCAGCCAGGATATACAGGGAGCGTACACTGAAGCTTTCTTT.

This clonotype was seen repeatedly, ten times or more. Here the CDR3 reads CAWSWGDRGTTEAFF. Here the CDR3 DNA reads TGTGCCTGGAGTTGGGGGGACAGGGGGACCACTGAAGCTTTCTTT. The rearrangement uses TRBV30 and TRBJ1-1; TRBD1 matches at 11 bases. Germline loops: CDR1 GTSNPN, CDR2 SVGIG (reference sequence). The CDR3 spans 15 residues. J gave up 4 bases and V 2 bases, and 6 bases lay outside the gene matches. Looking up the rest from reference TRBV30 and TRBJ1-1 gives the full variable domain: SQTIHQWPATLVQPVGSPLSLECTVEGTSNPNLYWYRQAAGRGLQLLFYSVGIGQISSEVPQNLSASRPQDRQFILSSKKLLLSDSGFYLCAWSWGDRGTTEAFFGQGTRLTVV.

The chain carries TRBV19 and TRBJ2-1; 12 nucleotides match TRBD2. Germline loops: CDR1 LNHDA, CDR2 SQIVND (reference sequence). This CDR3 is built from 16 residues. V lost 7 bases, J lost 2 bases, and 6 bases stayed unmatched. In DNA form, the CDR3 reads TGTGCCAGTACCATGACTAGCGGGAGCACCTACAATGAGCAGTTCTTC. Translating gives CASTMTSGSTYNEQFF.

This clonotype has more than one count but fewer than ten. V gene TRBV20-1 combines with J gene TRBJ2-3; TRBD2 aligns across 7 bases. Germline CDR1 reads DFQATT; CDR2 reads SNEGSKA (reference sequence). The trim removed 2 bases at V and 7 bases at J, leaving 12 bases unmatched. This CDR3 comprises 15 residues. The CDR3, as DNA: TGCAGTGCTAGACCGACTAGCCCTTATACTTATACGCAGTATTTT. Its protein is CSARPTSPYTYTQYF.

This clonotype was seen at least ten times. V usage is TRBV7-2 and J usage is TRBJ1-2; weak D call: TRBD1 (5 bases). Deletions cut 5 bases from V and 2 bases from J, with 18 bases between. There are 16 residues in the CDR3. CDR1 is SGHTA, CDR2 FQGNSA, per germline. This CDR3 is CASSLPLGVGNYGYTF. The CDR3 DNA reads TGTGCCAGCAGCCTCCCCCTAGGGGTTGGGAACTATGGCTACACCTTC. Variable domain in full (rest from reference TRBV7-2 and TRBJ1-2): GAGVSQSPSNKVTEKGKDVELRCDPISGHTALYWYRQSLGQGLEFLIYFQGNSAPDKSGLPSDRFSAERTGGSVSTLTIQRTQQEDSAVYLCASSLPLGVGNYGYTFGSGTRLTVV.

There are many counts of this clonotype. The V gene is TRBV15, the J gene TRBJ2-7; the match to TRBD1 covers 9 bases. V shed 2 bases, J shed 2 bases, and the junction held 16 bases outside the gene matches. CDR1 and CDR2 (germline): LNHNV, YYDKDF (reference sequence). The CDR3 consists of 19 residues. The CDR3 sequence: CATSRHPPSRTGATYEQYF. CDR3 DNA: TGTGCCACCAGCAGACATCCCCCTTCAAGGACAGGGGCAACCTACGAGCAGTACTTC.

This clonotype was picked up many times. The CDR3 nucleotides read TGTGCCAGCAGCCCCAGGATATCGGGGATATCCTACAATGAGCAGTTCTTC. The encoded protein is CASSPRISGISYNEQFF. The chain couples TRBV5-6 to TRBJ2-1; D possibly corresponds to TRBD2 (5 bases). CDR1 is SGHDT, CDR2 YYEEEE, per germline. This CDR3 has 17 residues. V lost 4 bases and J 1 base, leaving 18 bases between the germline ends.

The sample holds many counts of this clonotype. This chain joins TRBV28 and TRBJ2-3; perhaps D is TRBD1 or TRBD2 (5 bases each). Trimming took off 3 bases at V and 2 bases at J, with 9 bases between the two ends. Germline lookup yields CDR1 MDHEN and CDR2 SYDVKM. CDR3 length equals 14 residues. CDR3 nucleotide sequence: TGTGCCAGCAGTTTTGGGACCCACACAGATACGCAGTATTTT. Translation gives CASSFGTHTDTQYF.